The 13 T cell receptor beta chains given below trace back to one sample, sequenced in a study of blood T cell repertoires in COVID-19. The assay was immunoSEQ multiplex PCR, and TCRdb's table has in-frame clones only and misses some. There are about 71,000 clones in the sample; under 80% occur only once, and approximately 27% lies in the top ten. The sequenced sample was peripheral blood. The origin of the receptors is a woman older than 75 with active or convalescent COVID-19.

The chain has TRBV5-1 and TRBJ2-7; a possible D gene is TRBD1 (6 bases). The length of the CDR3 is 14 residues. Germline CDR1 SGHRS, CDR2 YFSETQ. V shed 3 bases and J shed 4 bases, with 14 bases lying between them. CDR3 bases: TGCGCCAGCAGCTCGGACAGTTTGGGATACGAGCAGTACTTC. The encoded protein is CASSSDSLGYEQYF. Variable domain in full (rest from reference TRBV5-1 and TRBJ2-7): KAGVTQTPRYLIKTRGQQVTLSCSPISGHRSVSWYQQTPGQGLQFLFEYFSETQRNKGNFPGRFSGRQFSNSRSEMNVSTLELGDSALYLCASSSDSLGYEQYFGPGTRLTVT.

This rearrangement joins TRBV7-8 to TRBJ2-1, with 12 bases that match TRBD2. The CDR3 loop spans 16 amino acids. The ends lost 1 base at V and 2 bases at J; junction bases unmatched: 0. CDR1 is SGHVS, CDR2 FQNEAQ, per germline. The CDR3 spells CASSLGLAGAYNEQFF. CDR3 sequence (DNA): TGTGCCAGCAGCTTAGGACTAGCGGGGGCCTACAATGAGCAGTTCTTC.

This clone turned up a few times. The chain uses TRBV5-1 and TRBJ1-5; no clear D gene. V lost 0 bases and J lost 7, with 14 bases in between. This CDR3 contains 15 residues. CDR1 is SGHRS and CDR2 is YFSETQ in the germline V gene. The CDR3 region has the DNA TGCGCCAGCAGCTTGGGAACTGGGTTGGAGCAGCCCCAGCATTTT. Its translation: CASSLGTGLEQPQHF.

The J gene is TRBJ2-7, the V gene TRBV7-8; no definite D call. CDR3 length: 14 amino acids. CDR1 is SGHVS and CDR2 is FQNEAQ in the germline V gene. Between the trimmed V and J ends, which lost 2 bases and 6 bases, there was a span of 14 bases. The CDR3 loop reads CASSLNSRNLEQYF. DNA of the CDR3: TGTGCCAGCAGCTTAAACAGCAGGAACCTCGAGCAGTACTTC. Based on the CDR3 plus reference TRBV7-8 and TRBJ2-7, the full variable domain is GAGVSQSPRYKVAKRGQDVALRCDPISGHVSLFWYQQALGQGPEFLTYFQNEAQLDKSGLPSDRFFAERPEGSVSTLKIQRTQQEDSAVYLCASSLNSRNLEQYFGPGTRLTVT.

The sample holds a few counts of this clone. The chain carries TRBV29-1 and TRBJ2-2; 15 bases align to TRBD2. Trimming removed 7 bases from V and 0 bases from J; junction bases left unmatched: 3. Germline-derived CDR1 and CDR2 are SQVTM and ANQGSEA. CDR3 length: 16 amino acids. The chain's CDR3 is CSAGLAGGTNTGELFF. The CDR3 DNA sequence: TGCAGCGCGGGACTAGCGGGGGGCACGAACACCGGGGAGCTGTTTTTT.

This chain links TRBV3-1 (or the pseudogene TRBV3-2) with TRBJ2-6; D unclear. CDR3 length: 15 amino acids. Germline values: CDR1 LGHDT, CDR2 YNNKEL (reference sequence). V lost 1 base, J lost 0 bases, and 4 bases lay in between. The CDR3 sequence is CASSQASSGANVLTF. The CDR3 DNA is TGTGCCAGCAGCCAAGCCAGCTCTGGGGCCAACGTCCTGACTTTC.

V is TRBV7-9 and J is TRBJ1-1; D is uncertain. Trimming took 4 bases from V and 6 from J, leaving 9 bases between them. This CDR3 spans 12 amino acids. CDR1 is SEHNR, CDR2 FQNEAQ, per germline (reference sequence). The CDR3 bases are TGTGCCAGCAGCTCTATAGCCGCTGAAGCTTTCTTT. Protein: CASSSIAAEAFF.

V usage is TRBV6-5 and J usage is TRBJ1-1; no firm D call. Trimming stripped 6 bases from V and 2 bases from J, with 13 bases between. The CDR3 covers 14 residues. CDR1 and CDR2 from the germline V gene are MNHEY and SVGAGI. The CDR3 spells CASRFGPDNTEAFF. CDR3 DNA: TGTGCCAGCAGATTTGGCCCTGATAACACTGAAGCTTTCTTT.

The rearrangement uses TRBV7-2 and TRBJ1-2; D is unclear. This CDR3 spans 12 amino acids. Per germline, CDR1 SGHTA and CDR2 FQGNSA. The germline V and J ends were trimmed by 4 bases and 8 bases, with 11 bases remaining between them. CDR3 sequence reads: CASSWWALGYTF. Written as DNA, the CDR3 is TGTGCCAGCAGCTGGTGGGCCTTGGGCTACACCTTC.

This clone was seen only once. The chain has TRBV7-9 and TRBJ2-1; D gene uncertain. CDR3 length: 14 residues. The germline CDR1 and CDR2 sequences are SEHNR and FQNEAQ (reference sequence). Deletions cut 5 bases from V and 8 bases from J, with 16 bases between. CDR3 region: CASSPRRQRDEQFF. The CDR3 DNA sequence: TGTGCCAGCAGCCCTCGCCGGCAACGGGATGAGCAGTTCTTC. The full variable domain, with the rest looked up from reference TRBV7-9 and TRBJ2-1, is DTGVSQNPRHKITKRGQNVTFRCDPISEHNRLYWYRQTLGQGPEFLTYFQNEAQLEKSRLLSDRFSAERPKGSFSTLEIQRTEQGDSAMYLCASSPRRQRDEQFFGPGTRLTVL.

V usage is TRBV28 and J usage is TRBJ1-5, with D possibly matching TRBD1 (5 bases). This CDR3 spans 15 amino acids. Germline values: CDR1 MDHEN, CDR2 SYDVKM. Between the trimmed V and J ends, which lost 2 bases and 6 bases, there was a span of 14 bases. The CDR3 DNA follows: TGTGCCAGCAGTTTAGGACATACCGAGACTCAGCCCCAGCATTTT. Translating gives CASSLGHTETQPQHF.

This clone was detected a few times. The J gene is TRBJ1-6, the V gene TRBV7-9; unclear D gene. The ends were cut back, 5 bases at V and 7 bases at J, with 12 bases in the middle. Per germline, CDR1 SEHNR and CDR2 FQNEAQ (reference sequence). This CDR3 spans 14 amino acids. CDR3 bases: TGTGCCAGCAGCCACGATGGGCCCAATTCACCCCTCCACTTT. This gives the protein CASSHDGPNSPLHF. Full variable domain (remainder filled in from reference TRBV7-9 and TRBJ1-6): DTGVSQNPRHKITKRGQNVTFRCDPISEHNRLYWYRQTLGQGPEFLTYFQNEAQLEKSRLLSDRFSAERPKGSFSTLEIQRTEQGDSAMYLCASSHDGPNSPLHFGNGTRLTVT.

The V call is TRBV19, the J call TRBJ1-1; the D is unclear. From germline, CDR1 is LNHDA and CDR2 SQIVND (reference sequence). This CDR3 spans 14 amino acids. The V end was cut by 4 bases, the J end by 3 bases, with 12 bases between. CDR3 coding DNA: TGTGCCAGTAGTAACGGGAACTTGGACACTGAAGCTTTCTTT. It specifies CASSNGNLDTEAFF.